This T cell receptor beta chain derives from a study of T cells in tuberculosis. Overall study: IGRA-negative adolescents, IGRA-positive adolescents with latent tuberculosis and adults with active tuberculosis formed this South African cohort.

The germline V and J ends were trimmed by 2 bases and 6 bases, with 3 bases remaining between them. Germline CDR1 KGHSH, CDR2 LQKENI. The CDR3 is 11 residues long. Sequencing was performed with immunoSEQ multiplex PCR; in TCRdb, only in-frame clones are kept and a portion is missing. Of 44,000 or so clones listed, nearly 95% are singletons. The chain has TRBV18 and TRBJ2-3; no firm D call. The material sequenced was PBMCs. This receptor was identified in a donor between 10 and 29 years old with latent tuberculosis or without tuberculosis infection. The CDR3 loop reads CASSPEDTQYF. The CDR3 nucleotides are TGTGCCAGCTCACCAGAGGATACGCAGTATTTT.